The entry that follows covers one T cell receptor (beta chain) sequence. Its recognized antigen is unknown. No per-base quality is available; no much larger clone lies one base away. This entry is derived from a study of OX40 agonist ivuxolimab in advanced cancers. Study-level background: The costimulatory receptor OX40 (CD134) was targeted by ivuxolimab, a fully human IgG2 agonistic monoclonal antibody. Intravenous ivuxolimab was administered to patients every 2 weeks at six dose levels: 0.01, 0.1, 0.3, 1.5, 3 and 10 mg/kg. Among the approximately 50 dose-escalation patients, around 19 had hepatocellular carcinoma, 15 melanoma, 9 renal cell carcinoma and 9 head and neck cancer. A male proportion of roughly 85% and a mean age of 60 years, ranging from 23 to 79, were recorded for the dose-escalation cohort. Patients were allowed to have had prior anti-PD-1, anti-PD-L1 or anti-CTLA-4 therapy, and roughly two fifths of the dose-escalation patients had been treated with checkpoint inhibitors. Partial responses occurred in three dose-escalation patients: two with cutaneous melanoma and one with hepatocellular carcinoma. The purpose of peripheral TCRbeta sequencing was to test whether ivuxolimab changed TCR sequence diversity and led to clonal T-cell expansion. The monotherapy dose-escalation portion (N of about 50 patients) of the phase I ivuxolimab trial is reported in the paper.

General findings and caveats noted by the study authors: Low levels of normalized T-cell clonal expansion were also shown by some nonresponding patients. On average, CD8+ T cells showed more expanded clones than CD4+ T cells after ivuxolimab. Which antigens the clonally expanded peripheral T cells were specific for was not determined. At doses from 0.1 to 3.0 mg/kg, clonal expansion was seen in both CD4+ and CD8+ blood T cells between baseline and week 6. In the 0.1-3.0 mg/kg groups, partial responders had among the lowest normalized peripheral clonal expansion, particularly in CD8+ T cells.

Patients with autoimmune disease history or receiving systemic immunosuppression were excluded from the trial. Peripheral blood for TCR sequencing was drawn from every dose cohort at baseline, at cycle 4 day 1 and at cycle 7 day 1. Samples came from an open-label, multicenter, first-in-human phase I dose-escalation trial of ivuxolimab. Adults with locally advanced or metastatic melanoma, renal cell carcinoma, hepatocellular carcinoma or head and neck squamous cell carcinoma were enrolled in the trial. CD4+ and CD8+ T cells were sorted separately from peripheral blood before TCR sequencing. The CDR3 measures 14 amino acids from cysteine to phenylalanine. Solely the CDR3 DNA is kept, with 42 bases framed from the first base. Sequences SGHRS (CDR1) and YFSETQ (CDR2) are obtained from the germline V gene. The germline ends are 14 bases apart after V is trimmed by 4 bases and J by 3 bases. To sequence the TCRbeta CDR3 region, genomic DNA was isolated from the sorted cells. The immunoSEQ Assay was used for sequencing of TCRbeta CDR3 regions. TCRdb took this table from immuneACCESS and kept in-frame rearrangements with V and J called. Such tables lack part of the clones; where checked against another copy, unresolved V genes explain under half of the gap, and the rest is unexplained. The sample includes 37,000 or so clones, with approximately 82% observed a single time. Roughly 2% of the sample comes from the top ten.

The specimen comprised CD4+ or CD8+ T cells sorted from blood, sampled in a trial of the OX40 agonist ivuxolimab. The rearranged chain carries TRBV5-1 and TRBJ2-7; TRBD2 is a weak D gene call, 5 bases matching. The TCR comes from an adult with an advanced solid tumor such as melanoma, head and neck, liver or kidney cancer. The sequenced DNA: TGCGCCAGCAGCATAGTCTCCGGGAACTACGAGCAGTACTTC. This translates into CASSIVSGNYEQYF.